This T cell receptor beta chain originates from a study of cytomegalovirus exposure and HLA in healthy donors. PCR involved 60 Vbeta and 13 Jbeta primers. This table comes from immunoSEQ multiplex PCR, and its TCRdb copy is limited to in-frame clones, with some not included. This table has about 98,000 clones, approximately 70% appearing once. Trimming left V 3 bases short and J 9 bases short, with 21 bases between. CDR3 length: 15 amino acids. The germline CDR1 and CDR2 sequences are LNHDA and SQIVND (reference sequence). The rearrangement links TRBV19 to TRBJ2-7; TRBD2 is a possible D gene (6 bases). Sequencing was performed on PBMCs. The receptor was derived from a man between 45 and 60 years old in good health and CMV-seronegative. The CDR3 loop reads CASSMPGGGLRGQYF. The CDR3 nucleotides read TGTGCCAGTAGTATGCCCGGGGGTGGCCTACGAGGGCAGTACTTC.